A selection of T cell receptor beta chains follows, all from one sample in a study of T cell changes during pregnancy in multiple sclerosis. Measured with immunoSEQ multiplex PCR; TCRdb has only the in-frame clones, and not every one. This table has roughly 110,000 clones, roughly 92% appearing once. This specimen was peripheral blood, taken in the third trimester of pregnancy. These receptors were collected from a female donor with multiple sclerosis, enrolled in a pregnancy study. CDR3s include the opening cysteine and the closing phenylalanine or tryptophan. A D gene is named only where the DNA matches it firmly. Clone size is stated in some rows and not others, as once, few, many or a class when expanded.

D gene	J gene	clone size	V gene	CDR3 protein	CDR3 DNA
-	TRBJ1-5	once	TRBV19	CASSIGPGRDNQPQHF	TGTGCCAGTAGTATAGGCCCTGGACGGGACAATCAGCCCCAGCATTTT
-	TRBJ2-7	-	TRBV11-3	CASSTGLGYEQYF	TGTGCCAGCAGCACGGGACTCGGCTACGAGCAGTACTTC
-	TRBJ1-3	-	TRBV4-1	CASSPPVRGNTIYF	TGCGCCAGCAGCCCCCCGGTGAGGGGAAACACCATATATTTT
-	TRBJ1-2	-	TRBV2	CASWGGGDGYTF	TGTGCCAGCTGGGGAGGGGGGGATGGCTACACCTTC
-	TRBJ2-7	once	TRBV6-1	CASSEARSGVGEQYF	TGTGCCAGCAGTGAAGCTCGTTCGGGGGTCGGCGAGCAGTACTTC
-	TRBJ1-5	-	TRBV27	CASKEGSGVQPQHF	TGTGCCAGCAAAGAGGGGTCAGGGGTTCAGCCCCAGCATTTT
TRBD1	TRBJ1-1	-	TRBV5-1	CASSLWDSPSEAFF	TGCGCCAGCAGCTTATGGGACAGCCCTTCTGAAGCTTTCTTT
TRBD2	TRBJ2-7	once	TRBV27	CASRYRGTRVEEQYF	TGTGCCAGCAGATATAGGGGGACTAGGGTGGAGGAGCAGTACTTC
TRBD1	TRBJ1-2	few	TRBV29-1	CSSPTGLHGYTF	TGCAGCTCCCCGACAGGGCTTCATGGCTACACCTTC
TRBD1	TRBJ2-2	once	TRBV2	CASRKRTGGSETNTGELFF	TGTGCCAGCAGGAAACGGACAGGGGGCTCGGAGACGAACACCGGGGAGCTGTTTTTT
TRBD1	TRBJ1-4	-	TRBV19	CASRWTGTATNEKLFF	TGTGCCAGTAGGTGGACAGGAACAGCAACTAATGAAAAACTGTTTTTT
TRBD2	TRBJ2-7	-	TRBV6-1	CASSERSGRVYEQYF	TGTGCCAGCAGTGAAAGGAGCGGGAGGGTCTACGAGCAGTACTTC
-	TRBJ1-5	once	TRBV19	CASSLRGGSNQPQHF	TGTGCCAGTAGTCTTCGGGGGGGTAGCAATCAGCCCCAGCATTTT
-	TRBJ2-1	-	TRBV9	CASSVDAGANEQFF	TGTGCCAGCAGCGTAGATGCAGGGGCCAATGAGCAGTTCTTC
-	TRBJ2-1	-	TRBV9	CASSLGPSSYNEQFF	TGTGCCAGCTCCTTGGGCCCGAGCTCCTACAATGAGCAGTTCTTC
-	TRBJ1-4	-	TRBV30	CAWSVRNEKLFF	TGTGCCTGGAGTGTACGGAATGAAAAACTGTTTTTT
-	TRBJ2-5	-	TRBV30	CAWSVSGLETQYF	TGTGCCTGGAGTGTTTCAGGGTTGGAGACCCAGTACTTC
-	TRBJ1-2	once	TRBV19	CASSSTQGYGYTF	TGTGCCAGTAGCTCTACACAGGGCTATGGCTACACCTTC
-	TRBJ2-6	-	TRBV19	CASSIRVVGANVLTF	TGTGCCAGTAGTATTCGCGTTGTTGGGGCCAACGTCCTGACTTTC
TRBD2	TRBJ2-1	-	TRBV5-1	CASSVTSGGRNEQFF	TGCGCCAGCAGCGTAACTAGCGGGGGCCGTAATGAGCAGTTCTTC
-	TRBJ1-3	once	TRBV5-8	CASSVGPGNTIYF	TGTGCCAGCTCGGTGGGGCCTGGAAACACCATATATTTT
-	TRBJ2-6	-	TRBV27	CASSFRVFGSSGANVLTF	TGTGCCAGCAGTTTTCGAGTCTTTGGTAGCTCTGGGGCCAACGTCCTGACTTTC
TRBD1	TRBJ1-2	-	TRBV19	CASSIDEQGAYGYTF	TGTGCCAGTAGTATAGATGAGCAGGGGGCCTATGGCTACACCTTC
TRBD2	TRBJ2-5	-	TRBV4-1	CASSQGSAGGGETQYF	TGCGCCAGCAGCCAAGGGTCCGCGGGGGGTGGGGAGACCCAGTACTTC
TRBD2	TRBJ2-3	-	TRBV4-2	CASSHSEGGLAGPTDTQYF	TGTGCCAGCAGCCACTCAGAAGGGGGGCTAGCGGGTCCCACAGATACGCAGTATTTT
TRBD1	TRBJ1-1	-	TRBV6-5	CASRSGQGNTEAFF	TGTGCCAGCAGGAGCGGACAGGGGAACACTGAAGCTTTCTTT
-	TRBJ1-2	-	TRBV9	CASSGGGPGQNYGYTF	TGTGCCAGCAGCGGAGGAGGTCCCGGACAGAACTATGGCTACACCTTC
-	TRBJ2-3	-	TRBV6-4	CASSEGEADTQYF	TGTGCCAGCAGTGAGGGAGAGGCAGATACGCAGTATTTT
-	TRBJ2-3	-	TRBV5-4	CASSGSGAVSTDTQYF	TGTGCCAGCAGCGGTAGCGGAGCGGTTAGCACAGATACGCAGTATTTT
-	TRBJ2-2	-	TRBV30	CAWSVLTFTGELFF	TGTGCCTGGAGTGTACTCACCTTTACCGGGGAGCTGTTTTTT
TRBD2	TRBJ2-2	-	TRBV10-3	CAIRREGNTGELFF	TGTGCCATCAGAAGGGAGGGGAACACCGGGGAGCTGTTTTTT